This TCR beta chain was identified during a study of blood T cell repertoires in COVID-19. At the level of the study: Material from acute and convalescent COVID-19 was sourced from the United States, Italy and Spain. T cells, B-cell-depleted T cells, or PBMCs supplied cDNA or gDNA.

From germline, CDR1 is SEHNR and CDR2 FQNEAQ (reference sequence). The CDR3 has 13 amino acids. Unmatched junction bases numbered 5, after V lost 10 bases and J lost 2 bases. Those who participated ranged in age from about 18 to 95 years and resided in under 25 US areas. This clone was picked up a small number of times. Sequencing used immunoSEQ multiplex PCR; TCRdb keeps in-frame clones, though not all of them. The profile covers about 250,000 clones, with roughly 80% appearing a single time and about 5% taken by the ten largest. The sequence came from a man aged 35 to 55 who had been exposed to COVID-19. The J gene is TRBJ2-3, the V gene TRBV7-9, with 8 bases aligning to TRBD1. The sequencing sample was made of PBMCs or T cells enriched from blood (not recorded which). Here the CDR3 reads CAIGQGSTDTQYF. CDR3 coding DNA: TGTGCCATAGGACAGGGATCCACAGATACGCAGTATTTT.